This T cell receptor (beta chain) was observed in a study of OX40 agonist ivuxolimab in advanced cancers. For this clone: Its matching antigen is unknown.

There are 17 residues in the CDR3. Germline loops: CDR1 MNHNS, CDR2 SASEGT. Study-level points and caveats: Among the nonresponders, some also had low normalized T-cell clonal expansion.

Excluded were patients having autoimmune disease history or systemic immunosuppression. Repertoires were generated with immunoSEQ multiplex PCR, while TCRdb's copy carries only in-frame clones and drops some. Of roughly 51,000 clones in the sample, approximately 90% were seen once. Sequenced here: CD4+ or CD8+ T cells sorted from blood, sampled in a trial of the OX40 agonist ivuxolimab. The chain has TRBV6-1 and TRBJ2-5, with 13 bases that match TRBD2. With the DNA end fitting TRBJ2-7 better, the J assignment may be wrong. This TCR was sampled from an adult with an advanced solid tumor such as melanoma, head and neck, liver or kidney cancer. CDR3 protein: CASSDLAGTSGTHEQYF. In nucleotides, the CDR3 is TGTGCCAGCAGTGATCTCGCCGGGACTAGCGGGACTCACGAGCAGTACTTC.